This TCR beta chain stems from a study of control samples from healthy donors and cancer patients. V lost 4 bases, J lost 6 bases, and 10 bases stayed unmatched. CDR3 size: 15 residues. Germline assignment: CDR1 SGHDT and CDR2 YYEEEE. Sequencing used immunoSEQ multiplex PCR; TCRdb keeps in-frame clones, though not all of them. Of under 60,000 clones listed, 90% to 95% are singletons. This sequence originates from a man aged 25-40 years in good health. The chain carries TRBV5-6 and TRBJ2-7, with 10 nucleotides matching TRBD1. The sequenced sample consisted of blood. The CDR3: CASSPRGTGALEQYF. Written as DNA, the CDR3 is TGTGCCAGCAGCCCGCGGGGGACAGGGGCCCTCGAGCAGTACTTC.